This TCR beta chain appears in the sequencing data of a study of blood T cell repertoires in COVID-19. In the study's own analysis: Cell counts per sample came from amplifying reference gene primers. Sequencing used immunoSEQ multiplex PCR; TCRdb keeps in-frame clones, though not all of them. That table gives V, J and clone size, and the DNA gave D and trimming. The table shows roughly 410,000 clones, with about 89% occurring only once. The clonotype originates from a woman aged 55-70 years with COVID-19, enrolled during active disease. The sample was peripheral blood.

The CDR3 is CATSGHSGNQPQHF. CDR3 sequence (DNA): TGTGCCACCAGTGGTCATAGTGGCAATCAGCCCCAGCATTTT. V and J are TRBV24-1 and TRBJ1-5; D call uncertain. The CDR3 runs to 14 residues. Germline V gene sequence: CDR1 KGHDR, CDR2 SFDVKD. V shed 5 bases and J shed 2 bases, with 9 bases lying between them.